Each of the 21 T cell receptor beta chains below was sequenced from the same sample in a study of blood T cell repertoires in COVID-19. Data came from immunoSEQ multiplex PCR; TCRdb stores just in-frame clones and leaves some out. The sample records over 70,000 clones, 70% to 90% being singletons. Input material: peripheral blood. The receptors derive from a woman of 80 years or more with acute or convalescent COVID-19.

The J gene is TRBJ1-6, the V gene TRBV5-1, with D maybe TRBD1 (5 bases). This CDR3 has 13 amino acids. The germline V and J ends were trimmed by 0 bases and 11 bases, with 9 bases remaining between them. CDR1 SGHRS and CDR2 YFSETQ come from the germline V gene. The CDR3 reads CASSLEGRAPLHF. The CDR3 DNA is TGCGCCAGCAGCTTGGAGGGGCGTGCACCCCTCCACTTT.

This clone has a handful of counts. CDR3 protein: CAWSVSGISNGYTF. The CDR3 nucleotides read TGTGCCTGGAGTGTATCGGGAATAAGCAATGGCTACACCTTC. The V call is TRBV30, the J call TRBJ1-2; no reliable D call. The CDR3 consists of 14 residues. Trimming stripped 0 bases from V and 6 bases from J, with 14 bases between. Germline CDR1 is GTSNPN and CDR2 is SVGIG (reference sequence).

The V and J genes are TRBV19 and TRBJ1-1; 8 bases agree with TRBD1. Germline loops: CDR1 LNHDA, CDR2 SQIVND (reference sequence). CDR3 length equals 15 residues. Trimming cost V 5 bases and J 1 base; bases outside gene matches: 6. The CDR3 sequence: CASSFSGTGNTEAFF. The CDR3 DNA reads as TGTGCCAGTAGTTTTTCCGGGACAGGGAACACTGAAGCTTTCTTT.

The chain links TRBV7-9 to TRBJ1-3; maybe TRBD1 (6 bases). The V end lost 1 base, the J end lost 8 bases, and 15 bases lay between the germline ends. From germline, CDR1 is SEHNR and CDR2 FQNEAQ (reference sequence). This CDR3 region has 15 residues. For the CDR3, the DNA is TGTGCCAGCAGCTTAGTCCCGGGACATAGAGACACCATATATTTT. Residues: CASSLVPGHRDTIYF.

V gene TRBV6-2 or TRBV6-3 combines with J gene TRBJ2-3; D might be TRBD2 (6 bases). Per germline, CDR1 MNHEY and CDR2 SVGEGT. The CDR3 is made up of 14 amino acids. V was cut by 8 bases and J by 1 base, with 13 bases left in between. CDR3 region: CASGPSGGTDTQYF. The CDR3 DNA reads TGTGCCAGCGGCCCCTCGGGGGGCACAGATACGCAGTATTTT.

J is TRBJ2-2 and V is TRBV10-3; 7 positions agree with TRBD1. Germline loops: CDR1 ENHRY, CDR2 SYGVKD. Trimming cost V 3 bases and J 1 base; bases outside gene matches: 2. CDR3 length equals 15 residues. CDR3 sequence: CAISDRTGNTGELFF. CDR3 DNA sequence: TGTGCCATCAGTGATAGGACAGGGAACACCGGGGAGCTGTTTTTT.

This chain connects TRBV18 to TRBJ2-2; possible D gene TRBD1, 5 bases. CDR3 length equals 14 residues. CDR1 KGHSH and CDR2 LQKENI come from the germline V gene. V was trimmed by 4 bases and J by 3 bases, leaving 9 bases between them. CDR3 amino acids: CASSLAGYTGELFF. The CDR3 DNA follows: TGTGCCAGCTCACTAGCAGGGTACACCGGGGAGCTGTTTTTT.

V gene TRBV13 combines with J gene TRBJ2-4, with 8 bases aligning to TRBD2. CDR1 is PRHDT, CDR2 FYEKMQ, per germline (reference sequence). After removal of 2 bases from V and 6 bases from J, the junction contained 9 bases not matched to a gene. The CDR3 totals 16 residues. The chain's CDR3 is CASSLTSGGPRNIQYF. The CDR3 coding sequence is TGTGCCAGCAGCTTAACGTCGGGGGGGCCCAGAAACATTCAGTACTTC.

The V gene is TRBV7-2, the J gene TRBJ1-2; 9 nucleotides agree with TRBD1. The CDR3 covers 14 residues. Germline-derived CDR1 and CDR2 are SGHTA and FQGNSA. J gave up 1 base and V 5 bases, and 2 bases lay outside the gene matches. CDR3 loop: CASSPGQGNYGYTF. The DNA of the CDR3 is TGTGCCAGCAGCCCGGGACAGGGTAACTATGGCTACACCTTC.

This clone was counted a single time. This chain connects TRBV2 to TRBJ1-1; no firm D call. Germline assignment: CDR1 SNHLY and CDR2 FYNNEI. V was clipped by 6 bases and J by 0 bases, with 26 bases between them. The CDR3 loop spans 19 amino acids. The CDR3 nucleotides read TGTGCCAGCAGCAAACGGGCTTTTACGGGGAGCAACTTGAACACTGAAGCTTTCTTT. Translated: CASSKRAFTGSNLNTEAFF. The variable domain in full, completed from reference TRBV2 and TRBJ1-1, reads EPEVTQTPSHQVTQMGQEVILRCVPISNHLYFYWYRQILGQKVEFLVSFYNNEISEKSEIFDDQFSVERPDGSNFTLKIRSTKLEDSAMYFCASSKRAFTGSNLNTEAFFGQGTRLTVV.

This chain connects TRBV6-5 to TRBJ2-1; D perhaps matches TRBD2 (6 bases). The CDR3 loop spans 16 amino acids. The germline gives CDR1 MNHEY, CDR2 SVGAGI. Trimming left V 0 bases short and J 3 bases short, with 12 bases between. CDR3 in amino acids: CASSYSGSGLYNEQFF. The CDR3 coding sequence is TGTGCCAGCAGTTACTCGGGCAGCGGGCTCTACAATGAGCAGTTCTTC.

This chain connects TRBV3-1 (or the pseudogene TRBV3-2) to TRBJ1-6; possible D gene TRBD1, 6 bases. The CDR3 has 15 residues. The germline CDR1 and CDR2 sequences are LGHDT and YNNKEL (reference sequence). V was shortened by 0 bases and J by 8 bases, with 11 bases between the two germline ends. The CDR3 here is CASSQEGGRDSPLHF. The DNA for the CDR3 is TGTGCCAGCAGCCAAGAAGGGGGTAGGGATTCACCCCTCCACTTT.

The V and J genes are TRBV15 and TRBJ2-3, with 12 nucleotides matching TRBD1. V was pared by 6 bases and J by 5 bases, with 6 bases of the junction left unmatched. The CDR3 is made up of 15 amino acids. Germline lookup yields CDR1 LNHNV and CDR2 YYDKDF (reference sequence). The CDR3 here is CATRGGTGGQDTQYF. For the CDR3, the DNA is TGTGCCACCAGGGGGGGGACAGGGGGCCAAGATACGCAGTATTTT.

The chain recombines TRBV9 with TRBJ2-1; the match to TRBD1 covers 9 bases. Germline loops: CDR1 SGDLS, CDR2 YYNGEE. V trimming: 0 bases; J trimming: 7 bases; junction bases outside the gene matches: 8. The CDR3 is made up of 16 amino acids. The CDR3 region has the DNA TGTGCCAGCAGCGTAGCTTCCGGGACAGGGTTTAATGAGCAGTTCTTC. Protein product: CASSVASGTGFNEQFF.

The J gene is TRBJ1-2, the V gene TRBV20-1, with TRBD1 identical over 10 bases. V trimming: 3 bases; J trimming: 4 bases; junction bases outside the gene matches: 5. CDR1 and CDR2 from the germline V gene are DFQATT and SNEGSKA (reference sequence). There are 14 residues in the CDR3. CDR3 residues: CSASEGQGPYGYTF. DNA for the CDR3: TGCAGTGCTAGTGAGGGACAGGGGCCCTATGGCTACACCTTC.

The chain has TRBV5-5 and TRBJ1-2; D is undetermined. The germline V and J ends were trimmed by 1 base and 0 bases, with 10 bases remaining between them. CDR3 size: 15 residues. Germline assignment: CDR1 SGHKS and CDR2 YYEKEE (reference sequence). The CDR3 DNA reads TGTGCCAGCAGCTTGACCCACAGAGCTAACTATGGCTACACCTTC. Translating it yields CASSLTHRANYGYTF.

Only a few counts were recorded for this clone. V usage is TRBV7-2 and J usage is TRBJ1-3; D might be TRBD1 (6 bases). The V and J ends lost 4 bases and 1 base respectively, with 14 bases between them. The CDR3 loop spans 16 amino acids. Germline V gives CDR1 SGHTA, CDR2 FQGNSA. CDR3 sequence (DNA): TGTGCCAGCAGCTATACTCCCCAGGGGTCTGGAAACACCATATATTTT. Translating gives CASSYTPQGSGNTIYF. Combining the CDR3 with reference TRBV7-2 and TRBJ1-3 gives the whole variable domain GAGVSQSPSNKVTEKGKDVELRCDPISGHTALYWYRQSLGQGLEFLIYFQGNSAPDKSGLPSDRFSAERTGGSVSTLTIQRTQQEDSAVYLCASSYTPQGSGNTIYFGEGSWLTVV.

The CDR3 nucleotides read TGTGCCAGCAGCTTAAAGGGACAGGGAGTCCTGTTTTTT. The encoded protein is CASSLKGQGVLFF. V and J are TRBV7-6 and TRBJ1-4; TRBD1 matches at 9 bases. The trim removed 2 bases at V and 14 bases at J, leaving 6 bases unmatched. CDR3 length: 13 residues. Per the germline V gene, CDR1 is SGHVS and CDR2 is FNYEAQ.

The chain recombines TRBV5-6 with TRBJ2-5; D gene unclear. V lost 7 bases, J lost 5 bases, and 9 bases lay in between. Germline assignment: CDR1 SGHDT and CDR2 YYEEEE. The CDR3 sequence is 11 residues long. CDR3 bases: TGTGCCAGCGAGGCGTTCGAGACCCAGTACTTC. It specifies CASEAFETQYF.

V gene TRBV7-3 combines with J gene TRBJ2-2; 8 bases line up with TRBD2. This CDR3 has 18 amino acids. Germline V gene data show CDR1 as SGHTA and CDR2 as FQGTGA. Trimming removed 1 base from V and 0 bases from J; junction bases left unmatched: 7. The DNA for the CDR3 is TGTGCCAGCAGCTTAAGCGGGAGGAGACAGGCGAACACCGGGGAGCTGTTTTTT. Translated, it gives CASSLSGRRQANTGELFF.

The chain carries TRBV5-1 and TRBJ2-3; 7 bases are a match to TRBD2. V was clipped by 4 bases and J by 5 bases; unmatched bases: 13. Germline V gives CDR1 SGHRS, CDR2 YFSETQ. The CDR3 contains 16 residues. The CDR3 here is CASSAGKASGKDTQYF. The DNA of the CDR3 is TGCGCCAGCAGCGCTGGTAAGGCTAGCGGTAAAGATACGCAGTATTTT. The whole variable domain, remainder taken from reference TRBV5-1 and TRBJ2-3, is KAGVTQTPRYLIKTRGQQVTLSCSPISGHRSVSWYQQTPGQGLQFLFEYFSETQRNKGNFPGRFSGRQFSNSRSEMNVSTLELGDSALYLCASSAGKASGKDTQYFGPGTRLTVL.